This T cell receptor (beta chain) derives from a study of shared clonotypes between healthy human individuals. Whole-study findings and limits: Donor clonotype sharing was expected to depend on sequencing depth. Non-shared clonotypes displayed generation probabilities falling below those of clonotypes present in all four donors. A handful of donors had roughly 5.2% of their naive CD4 clonotypes in common. Sampling covered nothing but blood. Tissue TCR repertoires likely differ from those found in blood.

The table came from immunoSEQ multiplex PCR; TCRdb's copy has only in-frame clones and leaves some out. The sample shows hundreds of thousands of clones, less than 80% of them seen only once. On this clone itself: Its antigen is not identified.

V was shortened by 7 bases and J by 1 base, with 18 bases between the two germline ends. Germline-derived CDR1 and CDR2 are SGHAT and FQNNGV. CDR3 length: 16 amino acids. Sequenced input: memory CD4+ T cells sorted from blood. Subset here: CD45RA-negative fraction. The chain has TRBV11-2 and TRBJ2-3; unclear D gene. The receptor comes from a woman aged 25 to 39 in good health. Here the CDR3 reads CASTKGWRDGTDTQYF. The DNA of the CDR3 is TGTGCCAGCACCAAAGGTTGGCGTGATGGCACAGATACGCAGTATTTT.